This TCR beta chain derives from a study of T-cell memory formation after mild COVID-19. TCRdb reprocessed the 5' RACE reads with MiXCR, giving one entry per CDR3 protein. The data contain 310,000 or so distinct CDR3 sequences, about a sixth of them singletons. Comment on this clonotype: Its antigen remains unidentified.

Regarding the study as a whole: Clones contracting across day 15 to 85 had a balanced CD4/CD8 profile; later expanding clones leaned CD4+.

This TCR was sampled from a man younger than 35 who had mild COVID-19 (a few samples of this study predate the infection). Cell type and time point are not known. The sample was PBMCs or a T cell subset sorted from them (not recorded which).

The CDR3 region has the DNA TGTGCCATCCGAGGGGTAGGAAACACCATATATTTT. Its protein is CAIRGVGNTIYF. The chain couples TRBV10-3 to TRBJ1-3; D might be TRBD1 (5 bases). CDR1 ENHRY and CDR2 SYGVKD come from the germline V gene. This CDR3 comprises 12 residues. V dropped 8 bases and J dropped 4 bases, with 9 bases sitting between them.